This T cell receptor beta chain is drawn from a study of radiotherapy plus CTLA-4 blockade in lung cancer. Across the whole study: Patients showed objective responses in under 20% of cases and disease control in under 35%.

For this clone: Its antigen remains unidentified.

The study gave focal radiation plus ipilimumab CTLA-4 blockade to patients with chemo-refractory metastatic non-small-cell lung cancer. Findings of the study overall: Blood saw expansion of tumor-derived TCR clones after radiotherapy plus ipilimumab.

The germline CDR1 and CDR2 sequences are SGHDT and YYEEEE. The CDR3 is 13 amino acids. V lost 3 bases, J lost 0 bases, and 4 bases lay in between. Using immunoSEQ multiplex PCR, the repertoire was profiled, and TCRdb retains in-frame clones only, with some absent. The data show about 49,000 clones, with about 85% seen just once and around a quarter held by the top ten. The rearrangement links TRBV5-6 to TRBJ2-1; no clear D. The material sequenced was peripheral blood, taken from a patient treated with radiotherapy plus ipilimumab. This receptor was taken from a human donor with non-small cell lung cancer whose response to radiotherapy plus ipilimumab could not be evaluated. For the CDR3, the DNA is TGTGCCAGCAGCTGGGCCTCCTACAATGAGCAGTTCTTC. Translating it yields CASSWASYNEQFF. The variable domain in full, with the rest retrieved from reference TRBV5-6 and TRBJ2-1, is DAGVTQSPTHLIKTRGQQVTLRCSPKSGHDTVSWYQQALGQGPQFIFQYYEEEERQRGNFPDRFSGHQFPNYSSELNVNALLLGDSALYLCASSWASYNEQFFGPGTRLTVL.